Described below is a single TCR beta chain sequence and its context. Its specificity is unknown. The data stem from a study of CD8+ T cells in alopecia areata. Alopecia areata patients had lesional scalp punch biopsies and peripheral blood taken from them. The sorting of PBMCs gave CD4+ and CD8+ T cells. CDR3 length: 15 amino acids. V shed 6 bases and J 6 bases; nucleotides not matched to a gene: 14. Germline V CDR1 and CDR2: SQVTM, ANQGSEA. RNA, once extracted, was reverse transcribed into cDNA for use as the sequencing template. This table comes from immunoSEQ multiplex PCR, and its TCRdb copy is limited to in-frame clones, with some not included. The profile shows 120,000 to 150,000 clones, roughly 44% of them singletons. Findings of the study overall: An increase in clonality over normal scalp was evident in lesional scalp, especially alopecia totalis/universalis. Patients shared TCRs less clearly than mice did, possibly for HLA-related reasons.

The rearrangement links TRBV29-1 to TRBJ2-3, with 8 bases that match TRBD2. The TCR was taken from a human donor with alopecia areata. Sequenced sample: CD4+ T cells sorted from blood. CDR3 sequence reads: CSVQIRLAKGDTQYF. In nucleotides, the CDR3 is TGCAGCGTCCAAATCCGACTAGCGAAAGGGGATACGCAGTATTTT.